This T cell receptor (beta chain) was found in a study of blood T cell repertoires in COVID-19. On the study more broadly: There were acute and convalescent COVID-19 samples, and they came from the United States, Italy and Spain. In each case, the material was cDNA or gDNA derived from T cells, B-cell-depleted T cells, or PBMCs.

Methods used by the authors: Scientists estimated how many nucleated cells there were by amplifying reference gene primers. Assay used: immunoSEQ multiplex PCR; TCRdb lists only in-frame clones, some missing. V and J calls and clone size follow that table, whereas D and trimming were derived from the DNA. The sample holds 70,000 to 95,000 clones; more than 75% are singletons and the top ten take around 4.9%. V dropped 0 bases and J dropped 7; count of bases not matched to a gene: 9. CDR1 is SGHRS and CDR2 is YFSETQ in the germline V gene. CDR3 length equals 16 residues. Material: peripheral blood. This receptor was taken from a woman aged 80 or older with active COVID-19. The V and J genes are TRBV5-1 and TRBJ2-1; 8 bases are a match to TRBD2. This CDR3 is CASSLVIAGSLNEQFF. DNA of the CDR3: TGCGCCAGCAGCTTGGTAATAGCGGGATCCTTGAATGAGCAGTTCTTC.